This entry is about one T cell receptor (beta chain). The length of the CDR3 is 16 residues. CDR1 LNHDA and CDR2 SQIVND come from the germline V gene (reference sequence). Trimming removed 7 bases from V and 7 bases from J; junction bases left unmatched: 11. Generated by immunoSEQ multiplex PCR, the TCRdb table keeps only in-frame clones and is missing some. The sample holds hundreds of thousands of clones, 88% seen once. The record originates from a study of blood T cell repertoires in COVID-19. For the study at large: PBMCs, B-cell-depleted T cells, or T cells provided the cDNA or gDNA that made up the material.

The sample taken for sequencing was PBMCs or T cells enriched from blood (not recorded which). The clonotype originates from a woman aged 55-69 years in a cohort exposed to, infected with or recovered from COVID-19 (not recorded which). The V call is TRBV19, the J call TRBJ1-6; 9 positions match TRBD1. CDR3 in amino acids: CASTKQGAETNSPLHF. The CDR3 DNA reads as TGTGCCAGTACAAAACAGGGGGCAGAAACAAATTCACCCCTCCACTTT.